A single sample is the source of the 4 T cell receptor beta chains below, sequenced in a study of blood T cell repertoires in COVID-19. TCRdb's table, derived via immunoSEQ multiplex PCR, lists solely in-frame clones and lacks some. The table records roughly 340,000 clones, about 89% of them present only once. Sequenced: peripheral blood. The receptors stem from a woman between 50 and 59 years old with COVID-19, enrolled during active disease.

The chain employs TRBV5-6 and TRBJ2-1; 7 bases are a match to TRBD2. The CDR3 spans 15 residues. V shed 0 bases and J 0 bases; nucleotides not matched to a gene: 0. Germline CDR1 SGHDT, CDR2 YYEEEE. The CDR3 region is CASSLGGSSYNEQFF. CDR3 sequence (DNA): TGTGCCAGCAGCTTGGGCGGGAGCTCCTACAATGAGCAGTTCTTC. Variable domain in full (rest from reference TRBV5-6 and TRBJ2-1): DAGVTQSPTHLIKTRGQQVTLRCSPKSGHDTVSWYQQALGQGPQFIFQYYEEEERQRGNFPDRFSGHQFPNYSSELNVNALLLGDSALYLCASSLGGSSYNEQFFGPGTRLTVL.

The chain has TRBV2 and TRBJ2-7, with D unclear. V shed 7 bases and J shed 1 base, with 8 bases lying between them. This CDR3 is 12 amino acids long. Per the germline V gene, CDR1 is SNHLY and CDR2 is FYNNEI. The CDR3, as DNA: TGTGCCAGCACGGCAGGTTCCTACGAGCAGTACTTC. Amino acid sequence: CASTAGSYEQYF.

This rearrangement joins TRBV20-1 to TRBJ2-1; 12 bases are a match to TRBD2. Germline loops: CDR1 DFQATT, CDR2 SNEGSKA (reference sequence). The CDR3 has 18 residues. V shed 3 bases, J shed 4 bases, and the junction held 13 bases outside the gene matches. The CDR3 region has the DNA TGCAGTGCTAGTGAATGGACTAGCGGGATCACCGGGTACAATGAGCAGTTCTTC. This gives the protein CSASEWTSGITGYNEQFF.

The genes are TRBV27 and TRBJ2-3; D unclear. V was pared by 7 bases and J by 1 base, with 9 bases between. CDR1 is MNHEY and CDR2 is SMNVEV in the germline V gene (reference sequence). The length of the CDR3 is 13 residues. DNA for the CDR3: TGTGCCAGCAATCAGGCTGGCACAGATACGCAGTATTTT. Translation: CASNQAGTDTQYF.